These 8 T cell receptor beta chains were sequenced from one sample in a study of T cell responses to AZD1222 COVID-19 vaccine. Profiling relied on immunoSEQ multiplex PCR, and the TCRdb table lists in-frame clones only, not all of them. The repertoire includes more than 95,000 clones, over 75% of them detected once, and over 7.5% sits in the top ten. Sequenced material: peripheral blood, taken on day 0 of AZD1222 vaccination. The receptors were sampled from an adult in good health.

The V call is TRBV3-1 (or the pseudogene TRBV3-2), the J call TRBJ1-5; no clear D gene. V was clipped by 0 bases and J by 1 base, with 4 bases between them. Per the germline V gene, CDR1 is LGHDT and CDR2 is YNNKEL (reference sequence). The CDR3 totals 14 residues. As DNA, the CDR3 is TGTGCCAGCAGCCAAGATTTCAGCAATCAGCCCCAGCATTTT. This translates into CASSQDFSNQPQHF.

The J gene is TRBJ2-3, the V gene TRBV30, with a weak D call TRBD1 (6 bases). Trimming pared 7 bases from V and 5 bases from J, leaving 13 bases between. Germline lookup yields CDR1 GTSNPN and CDR2 SVGIG (reference sequence). This CDR3 has 12 amino acids. The CDR3 protein is CASLGAGDTQYF. The CDR3 nucleotides read TGTGCCTCTTTGGGGGCAGGAGATACGCAGTATTTT.

The chain combines TRBV18 with TRBJ1-2; 10 nucleotides match TRBD1. This CDR3 is 17 amino acids long. The trim removed 3 bases at V and 8 bases at J, leaving 15 bases unmatched. Per the germline V gene, CDR1 is KGHSH and CDR2 is LQKENI. CDR3 sequence: CASSPPRGRTGGPGYTF. CDR3 nucleotide sequence: TGTGCCAGCTCACCCCCTCGGGGGAGGACAGGGGGTCCCGGCTACACCTTC.

The chain carries TRBV5-4 and TRBJ2-3; unclear D gene. Per germline, CDR1 SGHNT and CDR2 YYREEE (reference sequence). The length of the CDR3 is 14 residues. Trimming pared 4 bases from V and 6 bases from J, leaving 15 bases between. The CDR3 region has the DNA TGTGCCAGCAGCGGACGACGACTCAGGGATACGCAGTATTTT. Translated: CASSGRRLRDTQYF.

The V gene is TRBV18, the J gene TRBJ1-3; no clear D gene. V lost 6 bases, J lost 4 bases, and 16 bases lay in between. CDR3 length: 15 amino acids. The germline gives CDR1 KGHSH, CDR2 LQKENI. The CDR3 spells CASSPTIGLGNTIYF. Written as DNA, the CDR3 is TGTGCCAGCTCCCCAACGATCGGCCTGGGAAACACCATATATTTT.

This clone has just one count. V usage is TRBV3-1 (or the pseudogene TRBV3-2) and J usage is TRBJ2-3; D unresolved. Germline-derived CDR1 and CDR2 are LGHDT and YNNKEL (reference sequence). The CDR3 loop spans 12 amino acids. V was cut by 1 base and J by 7 bases, with 6 bases left in between. The CDR3 loop reads CASSQVENTQYF. CDR3 nucleotide sequence: TGTGCCAGCAGCCAAGTTGAAAATACGCAGTATTTT.

The chain employs TRBV28 and TRBJ1-1; weak D call: TRBD1 (5 bases). This CDR3 has 16 amino acids. The germline CDR1 and CDR2 sequences are MDHEN and SYDVKM. The V end lost 6 bases, the J end lost 1 base, and 18 bases lay between the germline ends. The CDR3 reads CASRGVSFHTNTEAFF. The CDR3 region has the DNA TGTGCCAGCAGGGGGGTTAGTTTTCACACGAACACTGAAGCTTTCTTT.

V and J are TRBV2 and TRBJ1-6; TRBD1 matches 8 bases. Germline V gives CDR1 SNHLY, CDR2 FYNNEI. V was clipped by 6 bases and J by 4 bases; unmatched bases: 5. The CDR3 consists of 15 residues. The CDR3 loop is CASRPGTGYNSPLHF. The CDR3 region has the DNA TGTGCCAGCAGACCCGGGACAGGTTATAATTCACCCCTCCACTTT.